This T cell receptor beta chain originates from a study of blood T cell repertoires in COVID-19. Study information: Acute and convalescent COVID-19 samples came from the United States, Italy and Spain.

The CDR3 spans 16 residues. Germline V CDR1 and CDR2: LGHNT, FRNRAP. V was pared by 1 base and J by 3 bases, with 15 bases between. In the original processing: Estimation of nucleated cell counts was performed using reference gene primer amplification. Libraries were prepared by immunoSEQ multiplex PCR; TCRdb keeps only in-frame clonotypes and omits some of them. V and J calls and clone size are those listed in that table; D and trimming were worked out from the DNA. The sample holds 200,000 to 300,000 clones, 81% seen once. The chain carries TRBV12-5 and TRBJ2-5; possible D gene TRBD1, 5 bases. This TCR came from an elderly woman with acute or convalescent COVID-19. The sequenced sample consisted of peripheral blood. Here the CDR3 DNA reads TGTGCTAGTGGTTTGGCAGAAGGCGACAGAAAAGAGACCCAGTACTTC. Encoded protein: CASGLAEGDRKETQYF. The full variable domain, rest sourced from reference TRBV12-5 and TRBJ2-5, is DARVTQTPRHKVTEMGQEVTMRCQPILGHNTVFWYRQTMMQGLELLAYFRNRAPLDDSGMPKDRFSAEMPDATLATLKIQPSEPRDSAVYFCASGLAEGDRKETQYFGPGTRLLVL.